These T cell receptor beta chains were read from a single sample in a study of T cells in Graves' hyperthyroidism and ophthalmopathy. TCRdb independently ran MiXCR on the multiplex PCR reads; one entry per CDR3 protein. The sample has around 580,000 distinct CDR3 sequences; 35% to 55% are singletons. The sequencing sample was made of peripheral blood or thyroid tissue (not recorded which). The receptors originated from a woman aged 18 to 35 with Graves' hyperthyroidism. The CDR3 runs from the conserved cysteine through the conserved F or W. The D gene is left open where the match is weak. Expanded clones are given a class, and other clones once, few, many or no size at all.

j_gene	v_gene	abundance	d_gene	CDR3nt	CDR3aa
TRBJ2-1	TRBV11-2	-	-	TGTGCCAGCAGCTTAGCGACTTGGGGCAATGAGCAGTTCTTC	CASSLATWGNEQFF
TRBJ1-2	TRBV12-5	many	TRBD1	TGTGCTAGTGGCCTGAATCGGGGACAGGCGAAAAACTATGGCTACACCTTC	CASGLNRGQAKNYGYTF
TRBJ1-4	TRBV14	-	TRBD1	TGTGCCAGCAGCCATGTCCTCAGGGGGAGAGGGACCGTTGGGACTAATGAAAAACTGTTTTTT	CASSHVLRGRGTVGTNEKLFF
TRBJ2-3	TRBV6-6	-	-	TGTGCCAGCAGTTCTACGGGGGCAGGTACGCAGTATTTT	CASSSTGAGTQYF
TRBJ2-7	TRBV12-3/TRBV12-4	many	TRBD2	TGTGCCAGCAGTTTGAGGACTAGCTACGAGCAGTACTTC	CASSLRTSYEQYF
TRBJ1-5	TRBV9	-	-	TGTGCCAGCAAATCCGGGGGCAATCAGCCCCAGCATTTT	CASKSGGNQPQHF
TRBJ2-3	TRBV7-2	-	-	TGTGCCAGCAGGGAGGGGGCGACAGATACGCAGTATTTT	CASREGATDTQYF
TRBJ1-5	TRBV2	once	TRBD1	TGTGCCAGCAGAATTACGACAGGGACTAGCAATCAGCCCCAGCATTTT	CASRITTGTSNQPQHF
TRBJ2-7	TRBV29-1	-	TRBD2	TGCAGCATACGACTAGCGGGAGAGTACGAGCAGTACTTC	CSIRLAGEYEQYF
TRBJ2-7	TRBV7-9	many	-	TGTGCCAGCAGCCCAACAGTTTCCAGCTACGAGCAGTACTTC	CASSPTVSSYEQYF
TRBJ1-1	TRBV7-9	many	-	TGTGCCAGCAGCTTAGTAAGCAGGGGTGAAGCTTTCTTT	CASSLVSRGEAFF
TRBJ1-5	TRBV9	-	-	TGTGCCAGCAGAGCGGGACCAAGCCAGTGGGGCAATCAGCCCCAGCATTTT	CASRAGPSQWGNQPQHF
TRBJ2-7	TRBV7-2	many	-	TGTGCCAGCAGCTTAGACCGGCACGAGCAGTACTTC	CASSLDRHEQYF
TRBJ2-7	TRBV20-1	-	TRBD2	TGCAGTGCTAGGATGACGGGGGGGGAGCAGTACTTC	CSARMTGGEQYF
TRBJ2-7	TRBV6-2/TRBV6-3	many	-	TGTGCCAGCAGTGCAGACTCGATCTCCTACGAGCAGTACTTC	CASSADSISYEQYF
TRBJ2-5	TRBV7-2	many	-	TGTGCCAGCAGCTTAGGGGTCGGCTCCCCCCAAGAGACCCAGTACTTC	CASSLGVGSPQETQYF
TRBJ2-2	TRBV29-1	-	TRBD2	TGCAGCGACCTTAATCCGGGACTAGCGGGCAACACCGGGGAGCTGTTTTTT	CSDLNPGLAGNTGELFF
TRBJ2-3	TRBV7-2	-	-	TGTGCCAGCAGCCCCAGCCTAGGCACAGATACGCAGTATTTT	CASSPSLGTDTQYF
TRBJ1-4	TRBV25-1	-	TRBD1	TGTGCCAGCAGTGGGACAGGGGATTATGCAACTAATGAAAAACTGTTTTTT	CASSGTGDYATNEKLFF
TRBJ1-4	TRBV9	once	-	TGTGCCAGCAGCGTAGGGGGGCACACTGAAAAACTGTTTTTT	CASSVGGHTEKLFF
TRBJ1-1	TRBV29-1	-	TRBD1	TGCAGCGTTGCTGGACAGGGAGTCTACACTGAAGCTTTCTTT	CSVAGQGVYTEAFF
TRBJ2-7	TRBV12-3/TRBV12-4	-	TRBD1	TGTGCCAGCAGTGAGAGTTGGGACAGCACCTACAAGCAGTACTTC	CASSESWDSTYKQYF
TRBJ2-2	TRBV20-1	many	-	TGCAGTGCTCCCGACCGGAGCACCGGGGAGCTGTTTTTT	CSAPDRSTGELFF
TRBJ2-7	TRBV7-8	many	TRBD2	TGTGCCAGCAGCTCCACGACTAGCGGGGGAGCTTATTACGAGCAGTGCTTC	CASSSTTSGGAYYEQCF
TRBJ1-2	TRBV29-1	few	TRBD1	TGCAGCATCCTGACAGGGGATGGGGACTACACCTTC	CSILTGDGDYTF
TRBJ2-2	TRBV5-5	-	-	TGTGCCAGCAGTCGAGATTCGGGGCGGTTTTTT	CASSRDSGRFF
TRBJ2-3	TRBV7-6	few	-	TGTGCCAGCAGCTTAGGGTGGAGGGCAAGCACAGATACGCAGTATTTT	CASSLGWRASTDTQYF
TRBJ2-2	TRBV7-8	-	TRBD2	TGTGCCAGCAGCTTCCGACTAGCGGGGAACACCGGGGAGCTGTTTTTT	CASSFRLAGNTGELFF
TRBJ2-1	TRBV9	-	-	TGTGCCAGCAGCGTAGGTGGGGCCCCTTATGAGCAGTTCTTC	CASSVGGAPYEQFF
TRBJ1-2	TRBV7-3	-	TRBD1	TGTGCCAGCAGCCTTTCTCCCGGGACAGGGGACTATGGCTACACCTTC	CASSLSPGTGDYGYTF
TRBJ2-6	TRBV29-1	-	-	TGCAGCGTTGAGGGGGGACGTGGGGCCAACGTCCTGACTTTC	CSVEGGRGANVLTF
TRBJ2-7	TRBV10-3	many	TRBD1	TGTGCCATCAGTGAGTCGAGACAGGGGGCCTACGAGCAGTACTTC	CAISESRQGAYEQYF
TRBJ1-6	TRBV5-4	many	TRBD1	TGTGCCAGCAGCCCGGGACAGGGTTTTGGTTCACCCCTCCACTTT	CASSPGQGFGSPLHF
TRBJ2-2	TRBV5-5	-	TRBD1	TGTGCCAGCAGCTGGAGACAGGGGGCCACCGGGGAGCTGTTTTTT	CASSWRQGATGELFF
TRBJ1-2	TRBV20-1	many	-	TGCAGTGCACCGGACGGGGGCTATGGCTACACCTTC	CSAPDGGYGYTF
TRBJ2-2	TRBV19	few	TRBD2	TGTGCCAGTAACCGACTAGCGGGGAACACCGGGGAGCTGTTTTTT	CASNRLAGNTGELFF
TRBJ2-3	TRBV2	-	-	TGTGCCAGCAGTGCGAAGTGGGCCAGCACAGATACGCAGTATTTT	CASSAKWASTDTQYF
TRBJ2-2	TRBV15	-	-	TGTGCCACCAGACCAGACCGGGACACCGGGGAGCTGTTTTTT	CATRPDRDTGELFF
TRBJ1-1	TRBV2	-	-	TGTGCCAGCAGAACCAGAGGACTAGCGGGTAACACTGAAGCTTTCTTT	CASRTRGLAGNTEAFF
TRBJ2-2	TRBV14	many	-	TGTGCCACACGTGCGGATCCGGACGCCGGGGAGCTGTTTTTT	CATRADPDAGELFF
TRBJ2-7	TRBV6-4	few	TRBD1	TGTGCCAGCAGTGTTCCCGCGTCCGGACAGGGGACCTACGAGCAGTACTTC	CASSVPASGQGTYEQYF